These 26 T cell receptor beta chains were sequenced from one sample in a study of T cell changes during pregnancy in multiple sclerosis. Clones were read by immunoSEQ multiplex PCR, and TCRdb kept only the in-frame ones, dropping some. The sample lists about 59,000 clones, around 94% occurring once. The starting material was CD8+ T cells from peripheral blood mononuclear cells, obtained after pregnancy. The receptors derive from a female donor with multiple sclerosis, enrolled in a pregnancy study.

This clone has just one count. V usage is TRBV6-5 and J usage is TRBJ2-1; 12 positions match TRBD2. The CDR3 is 16 amino acids. CDR1 is MNHEY and CDR2 is SVGAGI in the germline V gene. The V gene end was trimmed by 2 bases and the J gene end by 9 bases; junction bases not matched to a gene: 8. In DNA, the CDR3 is TGTGCCAGCAGTTACCCCCCGGGACTAGCGGGCACTGAGCAGTTCTTC. Translation: CASSYPPGLAGTEQFF.

The chain carries TRBV5-1 and TRBJ2-2; D uncertain. In germline, CDR1 is SGHRS, CDR2 YFSETQ. V gave up 0 bases and J gave up 1 base, with 4 bases separating them. The CDR3 runs to 14 residues. The CDR3: CASSLDGNTGELFF. Here the CDR3 DNA reads TGCGCCAGCAGCTTGGACGGGAACACCGGGGAGCTGTTTTTT.

The gene calls are TRBV5-4 and TRBJ2-7, with 7 bases that match TRBD2. The V segment lost 3 bases and the J segment 4 bases; nucleotides outside the gene matches: 10. This CDR3 comprises 15 residues. CDR1 SGHNT and CDR2 YYREEE come from the germline V gene (reference sequence). This CDR3 reads CASSSTGTISYEQYF. The CDR3 DNA reads as TGTGCCAGCAGCTCTACCGGGACTATTTCATACGAGCAGTACTTC. Using reference TRBV5-4 and TRBJ2-7 for the parts outside the CDR3, the full variable domain is ETGVTQSPTHLIKTRGQQVTLRCSSQSGHNTVSWYQQALGQGPQFIFQYYREEENGRGNFPPRFSGLQFPNYSSELNVNALELDDSALYLCASSSTGTISYEQYFGPGTRLTVT.

The rearrangement uses TRBV27 and TRBJ2-1; D gene unclear. Trimming took off 5 bases at V and 0 bases at J, with 8 bases between the two ends. The V gene's germline CDR1 is MNHEY and CDR2 SMNVEV (reference sequence). This CDR3 spans 14 amino acids. The CDR3 region has the DNA TGTGCCAGCAGTGTATATAGCTCCTACAATGAGCAGTTCTTC. Translating it yields CASSVYSSYNEQFF.

The chain has TRBV6-1 and TRBJ2-7; 11 bases map to TRBD1. CDR1 is MNHNS, CDR2 SASEGT, per germline. V shed 10 bases, J shed 6 bases, and the junction held 11 bases outside the gene matches. The CDR3 covers 14 residues. The CDR3 DNA follows: TGTGCCACCGACTCGGACAGGGGGCTTCGCGAGCAGTACTTC. Translated, it gives CATDSDRGLREQYF.

This clone showed up just once. The V call is TRBV29-1, the J call TRBJ2-6; D possibly corresponds to TRBD2 (5 bases). Per germline, CDR1 SQVTM and CDR2 ANQGSEA. The CDR3 loop spans 17 amino acids. The V end was cut by 8 bases, the J end by 2 bases, with 22 bases between. The CDR3 region is CSLDRILRDAGANVLTF. CDR3 DNA: TGCAGCCTCGACCGGATCCTCCGGGATGCTGGGGCCAACGTCCTGACTTTC.

The V call is TRBV28, the J call TRBJ2-3; D gene ambiguous. The V gene's germline CDR1 is MDHEN and CDR2 SYDVKM. V gave up 5 bases and J gave up 0 bases, with 6 bases separating them. This CDR3 spans 13 amino acids. CDR3 region: CASSGGSTDTQYF. The CDR3 nucleotides are TGTGCCAGCAGTGGCGGAAGCACAGATACGCAGTATTTT.

This chain connects TRBV5-4 to TRBJ2-7, with 7 bases aligning to TRBD1. V lost 3 bases, J lost 0 bases, and 3 bases stayed unmatched. CDR1 is SGHNT and CDR2 is YYREEE in the germline V gene (reference sequence). The CDR3 loop spans 14 amino acids. CDR3 in amino acids: CASSSTGASYEQYF. The CDR3 bases are TGTGCCAGCAGCTCCACAGGGGCCTCCTACGAGCAGTACTTC.

About this clone: It may be a read error: a sequence one base away is much more abundant. The CDR3 loop reads CASSPGQSYEQYF. DNA of the CDR3: TGTGCCAGCAGCCCCGGACAGTCCTACGAGCAGTACTTC. This chain joins TRBV7-9 and TRBJ2-7; D perhaps matches TRBD1 (6 bases). Germline V gene sequence: CDR1 SEHNR, CDR2 FQNEAQ (reference sequence). This CDR3 is 13 amino acids long. The V end was cut by 5 bases, the J end by 1 base, with 9 bases between. Together with reference TRBV7-9 and TRBJ2-7, the CDR3 gives the full variable domain: DTGVSQNPRHKITKRGQNVTFRCDPISEHNRLYWYRQTLGQGPEFLTYFQNEAQLEKSRLLSDRFSAERPKGSFSTLEIQRTEQGDSAMYLCASSPGQSYEQYFGPGTRLTVT.

The rearrangement links TRBV19 to TRBJ2-1; 7 bases are a match to TRBD2. Germline-derived CDR1 and CDR2 are LNHDA and SQIVND (reference sequence). With V trimmed by 9 bases and J by 5 bases, 7 bases remained unmatched. CDR3 length: 13 amino acids. The CDR3 loop reads CASRDYLDNEQFF. Written as DNA, the CDR3 is TGTGCCAGCCGGGACTACCTGGACAATGAGCAGTTCTTC. The variable domain in full, with the rest retrieved from reference TRBV19 and TRBJ2-1, is DGGITQSPKYLFRKEGQNVTLSCEQNLNHDAMYWYRQDPGQGLRLIYYSQIVNDFQKGDIAEGYSVSREKKESFPLTVTSAQKNPTAFYLCASRDYLDNEQFFGPGTRLTVL.

This chain joins TRBV7-3 and TRBJ2-7; D is possibly TRBD2 (5 bases). The CDR3 extends over 13 amino acids. With 1 base removed from V and 5 bases from J, the gap between germline ends came to 9 bases. CDR1 is SGHTA, CDR2 FQGTGA, per germline. DNA of the CDR3: TGTGCCAGCAGCTTAATAGGAGGAAACGAGCAGTACTTC. Protein product: CASSLIGGNEQYF.

This clone was counted only a few times. J is TRBJ1-1 and V is TRBV30, with TRBD1 matching over 7 bases. The germline gives CDR1 GTSNPN, CDR2 SVGIG (reference sequence). The V and J ends lost 3 bases and 0 bases, in that order; junction bases with no gene match: 1. The CDR3 runs to 13 residues. The CDR3 protein is CAWRGQMNTEAFF. The DNA for the CDR3 is TGTGCCTGGAGGGGACAGATGAACACTGAAGCTTTCTTT.

This chain joins TRBV27 and TRBJ2-7; D may be TRBD1 (5 bases). Between the trimmed V and J ends, which lost 3 bases and 4 bases, there was a span of 10 bases. The CDR3 has 13 amino acids. CDR1 and CDR2 (germline): MNHEY, SMNVEV (reference sequence). CDR3 nucleotides: TGTGCCAGCAGTTTTGCGCAGGGATACGAGCAGTACTTC. Translation gives CASSFAQGYEQYF.

The rearrangement joins TRBV5-6 to TRBJ2-1; 7 positions match TRBD2. CDR1 and CDR2 (germline): SGHDT, YYEEEE. The V and J ends lost 0 bases and 9 bases, in that order; junction bases with no gene match: 9. The CDR3 length is 15 residues. CDR3 sequence (DNA): TGTGCCAGCAGCTTGGGAGCGGGATCATCGTTTGAGCAGTTCTTC. Protein product: CASSLGAGSSFEQFF.

Only a few counts were recorded for this clone. The V and J genes are TRBV19 and TRBJ1-1; D possibly corresponds to TRBD1 (6 bases). V was shortened by 5 bases and J by 2 bases, with 9 bases between the two germline ends. CDR3 length: 13 residues. CDR1 and CDR2 from the germline V gene are LNHDA and SQIVND (reference sequence). CDR3 nucleotide sequence: TGTGCCAGTAGTGTGACAGGTAACACTGAAGCTTTCTTT. Its protein product is CASSVTGNTEAFF.

The chain joins TRBV5-1 to TRBJ2-7, with 10 bases lining up with TRBD1. This CDR3 has 19 residues. V shed 0 bases, J shed 3 bases, and the junction held 15 bases outside the gene matches. Per the germline V gene, CDR1 is SGHRS and CDR2 is YFSETQ. The CDR3 loop reads CASSLDLTGTGVKGYEQYF. As DNA, the CDR3 is TGCGCCAGCAGCTTGGACTTGACAGGGACAGGGGTAAAAGGCTACGAGCAGTACTTC.

The chain has TRBV7-8 and TRBJ2-7, with 11 bases lining up with TRBD1. Per germline, CDR1 SGHVS and CDR2 FQNEAQ. V gave up 1 base and J gave up 5 bases; unmatched junction bases: 4. This CDR3 region has 15 residues. CDR3 nucleotide sequence: TGTGCCAGCAGCTTAGAGGGACAGGGGGGTCACGAGCAGTACTTC. It is translated as CASSLEGQGGHEQYF.

The genes are TRBV5-1 and TRBJ2-7, with 7 positions matching TRBD1. Per the germline V gene, CDR1 is SGHRS and CDR2 is YFSETQ. The length of the CDR3 is 13 residues. The J segment lost 2 bases and the V segment lost 3 bases, leaving 2 bases of the junction unmatched. The CDR3 nucleotides are TGCGCCAGCAGCTGGGACAGAACCTACGAGCAGTACTTC. This sequence encodes CASSWDRTYEQYF.

The chain is built from TRBV15 and TRBJ2-5; TRBD2 is a possible D gene (7 bases). Germline V lookup: CDR1 LNHNV, CDR2 YYDKDF (reference sequence). The CDR3 sequence is 15 residues long. V dropped 5 bases and J dropped 4 bases, with 17 bases sitting between them. CDR3 region: CATSSLEGGSETQYF. The CDR3 DNA follows: TGTGCCACCAGCTCACTAGAGGGGGGGTCAGAGACCCAGTACTTC.

The rearrangement joins TRBV19 to TRBJ2-1; D is unclear. With 3 bases removed from V and 6 bases from J, the gap between germline ends came to 9 bases. Germline V gives CDR1 LNHDA, CDR2 SQIVND (reference sequence). The CDR3 totals 13 residues. The CDR3 loop is CASSIIPGNEQFF. In DNA form, the CDR3 reads TGTGCCAGTAGTATCATCCCCGGCAATGAGCAGTTCTTC.

The V gene is TRBV19, the J gene TRBJ1-2; perhaps TRBD1 as D (5 bases). V was pared by 5 bases and J by 4 bases, with 14 bases between. Germline V gene sequence: CDR1 LNHDA, CDR2 SQIVND (reference sequence). The CDR3 length is 14 residues. Here the CDR3 DNA reads TGTGCCAGTAGTCTAGGGGACTGGAGCTATGGCTACACCTTC. Residues: CASSLGDWSYGYTF.

V and J are TRBV5-5 and TRBJ2-1; a weak D match, TRBD1 (6 bases). The CDR3 extends over 10 amino acids. Per germline, CDR1 SGHKS and CDR2 YYEKEE (reference sequence). The germline V and J ends were trimmed by 10 bases and 7 bases, with 9 bases remaining between them. For the CDR3, the DNA is TGTGCCTCGCAGGGGAATGAGCAGTTCTTC. This encodes CASQGNEQFF.

The gene calls are TRBV13 and TRBJ2-7, with TRBD1 as a possible D gene (5 bases). Looked up from germline, CDR1 is PRHDT and CDR2 is FYEKMQ (reference sequence). Trimming left V 6 bases short and J 3 bases short, with 18 bases between. The CDR3 spans 15 residues. CDR3 in amino acids: CASSFQGATVYEQYF. The CDR3 DNA reads TGTGCCAGCAGTTTCCAGGGCGCAACCGTCTACGAGCAGTACTTC.

The chain couples TRBV19 to TRBJ2-2; no clear D gene. The ends were cut back, 5 bases at V and 8 bases at J, with 18 bases in the middle. This CDR3 has 15 residues. Germline V gives CDR1 LNHDA, CDR2 SQIVND (reference sequence). As DNA, the CDR3 is TGTGCCAGTAGTCATACTCACTACTCTCCGGGGGAGCTGTTTTTT. Protein product: CASSHTHYSPGELFF.

V and J are TRBV6-4 and TRBJ2-3; D is unclear. The V end lost 3 bases, the J end lost 0 bases, and 7 bases lay between the germline ends. Per germline, CDR1 MRHNA and CDR2 SNTAGT. CDR3 length: 14 residues. The CDR3 spells CASSEGSSTDTQYF. DNA for the CDR3: TGTGCCAGCAGTGAGGGCTCCAGCACAGATACGCAGTATTTT.

The V call is TRBV6-5, the J call TRBJ2-5; the D gene is possibly TRBD2 (5 bases). The length of the CDR3 is 14 residues. Germline loops: CDR1 MNHEY, CDR2 SVGAGI. The ends were cut back, 2 bases at V and 5 bases at J, with 12 bases in the middle. The CDR3 sequence is CASSYVGVGETQYF. The CDR3 DNA sequence: TGTGCCAGCAGTTACGTGGGAGTAGGGGAGACCCAGTACTTC.